One and the same sample provided the 10 T cell receptor beta chains below, sequenced in a study of T cell changes during pregnancy in multiple sclerosis. Measured with immunoSEQ multiplex PCR; TCRdb has only the in-frame clones, and not every one. The sample includes around 19,000 clones, roughly 87% of them seen just once. Sequencing used CD8+ T cells from peripheral blood mononuclear cells, obtained after pregnancy. All receptors come from a female donor in good health, enrolled as a control in a pregnancy study.

The chain carries TRBV7-9 and TRBJ2-7; a weak D match, TRBD1 (6 bases). Looked up from germline, CDR1 is SEHNR and CDR2 is FQNEAQ (reference sequence). The CDR3 sequence is 14 residues long. Trimming stripped 5 bases from V and 2 bases from J, with 13 bases between. The CDR3 sequence: CASSHPTGPYEQYF. CDR3 nucleotide sequence: TGTGCCAGCAGCCACCCGACAGGACCCTACGAGCAGTACTTC.

This clone was recorded only once. The V and J genes are TRBV9 and TRBJ2-3; a possible D gene is TRBD2 (7 bases). This CDR3 is 18 amino acids long. V was trimmed by 5 bases and J by 1 base, leaving 23 bases between them. Germline V gene sequence: CDR1 SGDLS, CDR2 YYNGEE. DNA of the CDR3: TGTGCCAGCAGACCTGGGGCGGGGGCCCCGGCAGGCACAGATACGCAGTATTTT. Translating it yields CASRPGAGAPAGTDTQYF.

The V gene is TRBV11-2, the J gene TRBJ2-1; TRBD2 matches at 8 bases. V gave up 5 bases and J gave up 9 bases; unmatched junction bases: 9. Germline V gene data show CDR1 as SGHAT and CDR2 as FQNNGV. CDR3 length: 14 residues. The CDR3 reads CASSIHRGGVEQFF. The CDR3 DNA reads as TGTGCCAGCAGCATCCACCGGGGGGGCGTTGAGCAGTTCTTC.

This sequence joins TRBV28 and TRBJ1-1; D ambiguous. The CDR3 runs to 14 residues. V was trimmed by 8 bases and J by 0 bases, leaving 13 bases between them. Germline V gene data show CDR1 as MDHEN and CDR2 as SYDVKM. CDR3 coding DNA: TGTGCCAGCGGGAGGAGACGTATGAACACTGAAGCTTTCTTT. Translating gives CASGRRRMNTEAFF.

The V gene is TRBV7-9, the J gene TRBJ1-2, with no clear D. Deletions cut 5 bases from V and 6 bases from J, with 13 bases between. CDR1 is SEHNR and CDR2 is FQNEAQ in the germline V gene (reference sequence). This CDR3 has 13 amino acids. The CDR3 nucleotides are TGTGCCAGCAGCCCAGACATGAGAAATGGCTACACCTTC. Its translation is CASSPDMRNGYTF. The variable domain in full, with the rest retrieved from reference TRBV7-9 and TRBJ1-2, is DTGVSQNPRHKITKRGQNVTFRCDPISEHNRLYWYRQTLGQGPEFLTYFQNEAQLEKSRLLSDRFSAERPKGSFSTLEIQRTEQGDSAMYLCASSPDMRNGYTFGSGTRLTVV.

The CDR3 here is CASSSSGGYLEQYF. The CDR3 DNA sequence: TGTGCCAGCAGCTCAAGCGGGGGGTACCTCGAGCAGTACTTC. The chain links TRBV7-6 to TRBJ2-7; TRBD2 aligns across 9 bases. J lost 6 bases, V lost 4 bases, and 7 bases had no gene match. CDR1 is SGHVS and CDR2 is FNYEAQ in the germline V gene. The CDR3 spans 14 residues.

The gene calls are TRBV9 and TRBJ2-7, with D perhaps matching TRBD1 (6 bases). The germline V gene has CDR1 SGDLS and CDR2 YYNGEE. Deletions cut 2 bases from V and 2 bases from J, with 11 bases between. The length of the CDR3 is 14 residues. CDR3 sequence reads: CASSVSGVAYEQYF. The CDR3 bases are TGTGCCAGCAGCGTCTCAGGGGTAGCCTACGAGCAGTACTTC.

The chain carries TRBV6-4 and TRBJ2-3; tentatively, D is TRBD2 (6 bases). The germline V gene encodes CDR1 MRHNA and CDR2 SNTAGT. The V and J ends lost 6 bases and 2 bases respectively, with 12 bases between them. This CDR3 has 14 amino acids. CDR3 loop: CASRRGEHTDTQYF. CDR3 nucleotide sequence: TGTGCCAGCAGACGCGGGGAACACACAGATACGCAGTATTTT.

This chain links TRBV19 with TRBJ1-2, with 9 nucleotides matching TRBD1. V lost 10 bases to trimming and J lost 2 bases; unmatched junction nucleotides: 14. Germline CDR1 reads LNHDA; CDR2 reads SQIVND (reference sequence). The CDR3 is 16 residues long. CDR3 region: CATLGTGMVVNYGYTF. The CDR3 DNA sequence: TGTGCCACGTTAGGGACAGGGATGGTAGTGAACTATGGCTACACCTTC.

The rearrangement links TRBV5-1 to TRBJ2-3; the match to TRBD1 covers 7 bases. This CDR3 region has 15 residues. J was trimmed by 2 bases and V by 4 bases; bases with no gene match: 7. CDR1 and CDR2 (germline): SGHRS, YFSETQ. CDR3: CASSPYRGFTDTQYF. CDR3 nucleotide sequence: TGCGCCAGCAGCCCTTACAGGGGTTTCACAGATACGCAGTATTTT.